This T cell receptor (beta chain) was sequenced in a study of blood T cell repertoires in COVID-19. Study information: Samples of COVID-19 (acute and convalescent) were obtained from the United States, Italy and Spain.

As handled by the study authors: Using reference gene primer amplification, nucleated cell counts were estimated. TCRdb's copy holds only in-frame clones and misses some; the assay was immunoSEQ multiplex PCR. V and J calls and clone size are given by that table; D and trimming were obtained from the DNA. The sample has around 140,000 clones, about 87% seen once. Trimming removed 8 bases at V and 4 bases at J, with 11 bases between. Germline CDR1 ENHRY, CDR2 SYGVKD. The CDR3 covers 12 residues. J is TRBJ1-2 and V is TRBV10-3; weak D call: TRBD1 (5 bases). The sample taken for sequencing was PBMCs or T cells enriched from blood (not recorded which). This sequence was found in a man aged 50 to 59 in a cohort exposed to, infected with or recovered from COVID-19 (not recorded which). Written as DNA, the CDR3 is TGTGCCATCGGAGACAGATCCTATGGCTACACCTTC. The encoded protein is CAIGDRSYGYTF.